This T cell receptor (beta chain) was recovered during a study of cytomegalovirus exposure and HLA in healthy donors (dated by TCRdb to the late 2010s). The study in broad terms: In an earlier analysis of several hundred of the donors, 250 to 350 Gb of sequence data and 117 million unique TCR beta sequences from about 179 million T cells were reported. An early release that covered approximately 600 HLA-typed donors contained about 300 gigabases of sequencing data and tens of millions of unique TCR sequences. Of the 300 to 500 genotyped donors, 81% were placed in the genetic ancestry cluster associated with self-reported Caucasian donors. The study was designed to test whether signatures of past pathogen exposure could be identified by cataloging public T cell receptors. The study used immunosequencing to profile the T cell repertoires of hundreds of subjects and linked those repertoires to cytomegalovirus serostatus. Along with the approximately 650-subject first cohort, a separate validation cohort of over a hundred different subjects was used. To predict cytomegalovirus infection status, the study brought together high-throughput TCR immunosequencing, statistical association of individual TCRs with disease status, and machine learning. In a later analysis, previously published TCR beta repertoires from more than 500 donors were re-analyzed and high-resolution HLA genotyping was added so that TCR occurrence patterns could be studied. Rather than drawing on any new phenotypic data, the later analysis identified candidate immune exposures from TCR beta sequences and the way those sequences occurred across donors. An earlier analysis of more than 450 of the donors used high-throughput TCR beta sequencing to judge whether each TCR beta V gene segment behaved as functional or pseudogenic. Donor age, sex, ethnicity and CMV serostatus were collected together with the repertoire data. Genome-wide SNP genotypes for about 55% of the roughly 670 donors were used in a later genetic analysis, which treated that subset as a discovery cohort. All discovery cohort repertoires had been generated using a single sequencing platform. Class I and class II HLA loci were covered by the typing at four-digit resolution. Typing coverage differed by locus: A, B, C, DRB1 and DQB1 were typed in about 620-630 donors, DQA1 in 522, DPA1 in 600 to 610, and DPB1 in roughly 470. Roughly five DR-DQ haplotypes were treated as single units for association and clustering because of strong linkage in the cohort. Among some 410 genotyped donors of the cohort, an average of about 240,000 unique TCR beta nucleotide sequences were sequenced per donor, roughly 18% of them non-productive.

Receptors were amplified or captured by the immunoSEQ multiplex PCR assay. For the multiplex PCR, a mixture combining 60 forward primers for TCR Vbeta segments and 13 reverse primers for TCR Jbeta segments was used. A multiplex PCR assay on genomic DNA amplified the CDR3 region of rearranged TCR beta genes. The amplified TCR beta libraries were sequenced on the Illumina HiSeq System as 87-base-pair reads. Regarding the original processing steps: A later analysis counted about 82 million unique TCR beta chains across the 550 to 800 repertoires, and roughly 9.9 million of these chains were shared by at least two donors. Raw reads were error-corrected and collapsed into unique sequences with a nearest-neighbor algorithm that merged closely related sequences to remove PCR and sequencing errors. CDR3 sequences were aligned to IMGT reference sequences to assign V, D and J gene segments. For a sequence to be retained, at least a six-nucleotide match to both a V gene segment and a J gene segment was required. A rearrangement was called productive if the CDR3 had no stop codons and remained in frame with V and J, and every other rearrangement was called non-productive. Following IMGT convention, CDR3 was defined as the stretch from the second conserved V-encoded cysteine up to the conserved J-encoded phenylalanine. The earlier analysis of a few hundred of the donors excluded sequences that lacked an unambiguous match to a single V gene segment. In an earlier analysis of several hundred of the donors, V segments were called functional above 56.7% productive rearrangements and were called segregating when the between-donor standard deviation exceeded 5%. To diagnose cytomegalovirus status from the catalog of TCR beta chain sequences, a statistical classification framework was built. V and J gene assignment, in a later analysis, came from comparing TCR nucleotide sequences with IMGT/GENE-DB human TR gene sequences. A later analysis assigned CDR3 sequences and most-parsimonious VDJ recombination scenarios with the TCRdist pipeline. In a later analysis, every TCR beta chain was defined by the combination of its CDR3 amino acid sequence and its V-gene family, and reads without a unique V-gene family were dropped. In a later analysis, 500 to 650 highly shared, low-generation-probability nucleotide sequences were removed to address suspected cross-contamination and a sequencing artifact. In a later analysis, a clonal expansion index for each public chain was calculated from normalized within-repertoire ranks of inferred template counts. In a later analysis, generation probabilities were computed with a VDJ recombination model fitted to out-of-frame rearrangements, and the resulting probabilities were checked against IGoR. In a later analysis, hypergeometric tests were used to score TCR-TCR, TCR-HLA and TCR-CMV co-occurrence, with a repertoire-size bias correction applied to TCR pairs. False discovery rates were estimated in a later analysis by permuting HLA or CMV assignments 20 times. In a later analysis, co-occurring TCRs were grouped using DBSCAN, and TCRdist sequence similarity was added for clustering within HLA-allele-positive subsets. Repertoires with fewer than 30,000 or more than 120,000 public chains, plus five repertoires with anomalous nucleotide sharing, were excluded from co-occurrence clustering. Here the immuneACCESS table is served through TCRdb, limited to in-frame sequences with V and J called. Missing clones are a known gap in these copies; in checked studies unresolved V genes cover under half, and the rest lacks a known reason. V and J calls and clone size are copied from that table; D and trimming were computed from the DNA. This sample gives approximately 100,000 clones in total; about 77% of them show up just once. The ten largest clones take up approximately 4.3% of the sample.

The cohort comprised 710 or so healthy bone marrow donors. At the time of sampling, every cohort member was nominally healthy, though immune exposures that went unrecorded were likely present. The donor tested CMV seropositive, placing the donor among the 310 or so seropositive members of the cohort. Every donor gave a peripheral blood sample, and the peripheral blood mononuclear cells from that sample were used for TCR beta sequencing. Genomic DNA extraction from the blood cell samples was performed with the Qiagen DNeasy Blood Extraction Kit. The CDR3 goes from the cysteine to the phenylalanine over 12 residues. Solely the CDR3 DNA is kept, with 36 bases framed from the first base. V is reduced by 7 bases and J by 4 bases, leaving a spacing of 11 bases between them. CDR1 and CDR2 are read off the germline V gene as SNHLY and FYNNEI. On this clone: Its binding antigen is unknown. No base qualities exist here, and no much larger clone lies one base off it.

General findings and caveats noted by the study authors: According to a later analysis, most CMV-associated TCR beta chains appeared to be HLA-restricted, and the HLA associations seemed to be driven largely by CMV exposure. Across donors, most TCR sequences were observed very rarely, whereas some public TCRs were present in many individuals. Cytomegalovirus status was reported to be diagnosed by the classifier with high specificity and sensitivity in both the original and validation cohorts. The study gave a list of about 150 TCR beta chains associated with cytomegalovirus. In a later analysis, HLA-associated TCR beta chains showed more clonal expansion and lower generation probabilities than non-associated chains that were equally common. A few of the identified cytomegalovirus-associated TCR beta chains were confirmed in vitro to be specific for cytomegalovirus antigens. When HLA alleles, especially DR and DQ, strongly co-occurred, attributing TCR associations to individual alleles was difficult. In a later genetic analysis, a missense DCLRE1C variant was associated with V-gene and J-gene trimming of TCR beta chains, and the association was replicated in an independent cohort. For the cohort, immune exposure information was limited to CMV serostatus. In an earlier analysis of under 600 of the donors, most TCR beta V segments were observed in productive rearrangements about 90% or about 30% of the time, broadly matching IMGT annotations. The cohort was sequenced for TCR beta chains only, and without alpha or paired-chain data the features that could be detected were limited. In a later analysis, several top co-occurrence clusters were reported to appear linked to parvovirus B19, influenza, CMV and Epstein-Barr virus. Correlated functional status among segregating V segments might be attributable to linkage disequilibrium, but an unknown experimental factor could not be ruled out. In a later analysis, the rate of TCR association differed among HLA loci, with DRB1 alleles having the most associated TCRs and HLA-C alleles having the fewest. Presence/absence analyses assumed roughly uniform sequencing depth across donors, an assumption that may not hold. Some IMGT-functional V segments, including TRBV6-2 and TRBV6-3, could not be distinguished by the 87-base-pair reads and were therefore excluded. A group of highly shared sequence variants was considered likely to be a technical artifact of the sequencing pipeline. A further reported finding was that TCR beta sequences accurately predicted the HLA-A and HLA-B alleles for most subjects in the first cohort. Because HLA typing was unavailable for some donors at each locus, only the typed subset was used in association tests. At a false discovery rate of 0.05, a later analysis linked 15,000 to 20,000 TCR beta sequences to specific HLA alleles. Because counts were too low, about 17 rarely observed V segments, including chromosome 9 orphons, were excluded from the earlier analysis of some 590 of the donors. According to the authors, the approach could potentially be generalized to other disease states and immunological phenotypes. Compared with the roughly 670-donor mean, donors in an Asian-associated ancestry cluster had fewer N-insertions in productive TCRs, according to a later genetic analysis.

The sequence came from a woman aged 18-29 years in good health and CMV-seropositive. Sequenced: PBMCs. The chain uses TRBV2 and TRBJ2-7; no D segment can be confidently identified. The CDR3 region reads CASTSGAYEQYF. The DNA reads TGTGCCAGCACGAGTGGAGCGTACGAGCAGTACTTC.